This is a list of T cell receptor beta chains from one sample in a study of T cell changes during pregnancy in multiple sclerosis. The assay was immunoSEQ multiplex PCR, and TCRdb's table has in-frame clones only and misses some. This table holds roughly 25,000 clones, more than 75% found once. The specimen was CD4+ T cells from peripheral blood mononuclear cells, collected in the first trimester of pregnancy. Receptors originate from a female donor in good health, enrolled as a control in a pregnancy study. The CDR3 runs from the conserved cysteine through the conserved F or W. D genes are given only for firm matches. The size of a clone is reported for some rows only, either as once, few or many, or as a class for expanded clones.

>TRBV6-4|NA|TRBJ2-3|NA
CASSDSYPAVSGVDTQYF
TGTGCCAGCAGTGACTCTTACCCTGCCGTTAGCGGTGTAGATACGCAGTATTTT
>TRBV28|TRBD1|TRBJ1-2|few
CASSSQGDGYTF
TGTGCCAGCAGTTCGCAGGGGGACGGCTACACCTTC
>TRBV2|TRBD2|TRBJ2-3|NA
CASSAFGLAGGSTDTQYF
TGTGCCAGCAGTGCGTTCGGTCTAGCGGGGGGGAGCACAGATACGCAGTATTTT
>TRBV5-1|NA|TRBJ1-1|NA
CASSLVGTPNTEAFF
TGCGCCAGCAGCTTGGTAGGGACACCAAACACTGAAGCTTTCTTT
>TRBV27|NA|TRBJ2-7|NA
CASSSTGPHRDQYF
TGTGCCAGCAGTTCCACAGGCCCACACCGAGACCAGTACTTC
>TRBV5-1|TRBD2|TRBJ2-1|NA
CASSLLAEQFF
TGCGCCAGCAGCTTACTAGCGGAGCAGTTCTTC
>TRBV10-3|NA|TRBJ2-6|NA
CAISVGGTGANVLTF
TGTGCCATCAGTGTTGGGGGCACTGGGGCCAACGTCCTGACTTTC
>TRBV10-3|NA|TRBJ1-2|few
CAIRDISLGYTF
TGTGCCATCAGGGACATATCCCTGGGCTACACCTTC
>TRBV9|TRBD2|TRBJ2-1|NA
CASSRQRREGSNEQFF
TGTGCCAGCAGCCGCCAGCGGCGGGAGGGATCCAATGAGCAGTTCTTC
>TRBV5-6|NA|TRBJ1-1|once
CASSEGSTVNTEAFF
TGTGCCAGCAGCGAAGGATCCACAGTGAACACTGAAGCTTTCTTT
>TRBV28|NA|TRBJ2-7|NA
CASSLPTADRSYEQYF
TGTGCCAGCAGCTTACCTACAGCAGACCGCTCCTACGAGCAGTACTTC